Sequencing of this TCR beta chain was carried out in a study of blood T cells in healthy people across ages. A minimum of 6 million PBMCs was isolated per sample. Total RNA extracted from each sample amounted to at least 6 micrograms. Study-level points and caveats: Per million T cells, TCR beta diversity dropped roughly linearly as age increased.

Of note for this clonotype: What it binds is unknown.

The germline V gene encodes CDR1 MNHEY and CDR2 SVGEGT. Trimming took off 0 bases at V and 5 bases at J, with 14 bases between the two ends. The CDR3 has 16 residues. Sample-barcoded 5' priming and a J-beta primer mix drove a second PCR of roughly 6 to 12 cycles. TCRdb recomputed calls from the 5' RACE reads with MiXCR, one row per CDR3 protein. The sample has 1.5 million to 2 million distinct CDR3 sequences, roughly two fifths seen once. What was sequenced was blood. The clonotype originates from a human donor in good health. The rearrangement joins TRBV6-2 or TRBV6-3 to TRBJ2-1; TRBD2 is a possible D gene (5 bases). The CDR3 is CASSYSTLRADNEQFF. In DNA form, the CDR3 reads TGTGCCAGCAGTTACTCGACATTGCGGGCGGACAATGAGCAGTTCTTC.